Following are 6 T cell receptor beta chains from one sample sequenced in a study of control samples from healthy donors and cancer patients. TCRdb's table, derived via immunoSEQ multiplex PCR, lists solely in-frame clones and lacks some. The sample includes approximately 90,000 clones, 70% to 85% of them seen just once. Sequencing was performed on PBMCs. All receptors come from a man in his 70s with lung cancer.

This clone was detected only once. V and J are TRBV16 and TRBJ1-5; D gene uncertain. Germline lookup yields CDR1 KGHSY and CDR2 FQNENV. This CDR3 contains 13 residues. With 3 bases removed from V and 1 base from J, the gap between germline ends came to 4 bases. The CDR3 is CASSQRSNQPQHF. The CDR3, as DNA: TGTGCCAGCAGCCAGAGGAGCAATCAGCCCCAGCATTTT.

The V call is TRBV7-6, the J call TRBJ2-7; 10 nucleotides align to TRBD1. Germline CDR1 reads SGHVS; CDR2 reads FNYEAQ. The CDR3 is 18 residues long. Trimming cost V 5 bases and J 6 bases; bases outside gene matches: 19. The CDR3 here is CASSLDRGRASVPGEQYF. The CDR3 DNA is TGTGCCAGCAGCCTGGACAGGGGGAGAGCTAGCGTTCCAGGCGAGCAGTACTTC. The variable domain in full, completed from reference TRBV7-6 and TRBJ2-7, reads GAGVSQSPRYKVTKRGQDVALRCDPISGHVSLYWYRQALGQGPEFLTYFNYEAQQDKSGLPNDRFSAERPEGSISTLTIQRTEQRDSAMYRCASSLDRGRASVPGEQYFGPGTRLTVT.

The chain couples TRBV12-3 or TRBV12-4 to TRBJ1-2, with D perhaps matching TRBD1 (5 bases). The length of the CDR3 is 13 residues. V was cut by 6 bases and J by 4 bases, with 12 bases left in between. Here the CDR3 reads CASSPGGTYGYTF. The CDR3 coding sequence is TGTGCCAGCAGCCCCGGAGGGACCTATGGCTACACCTTC.

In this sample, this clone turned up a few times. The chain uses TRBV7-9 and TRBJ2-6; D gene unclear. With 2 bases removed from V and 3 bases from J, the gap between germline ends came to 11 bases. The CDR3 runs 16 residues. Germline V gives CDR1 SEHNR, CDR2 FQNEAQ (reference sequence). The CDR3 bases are TGTGCCAGCAGCTTACTCATAGGTGGTGGGGCCAACGTCCTGACTTTC. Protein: CASSLLIGGGANVLTF.

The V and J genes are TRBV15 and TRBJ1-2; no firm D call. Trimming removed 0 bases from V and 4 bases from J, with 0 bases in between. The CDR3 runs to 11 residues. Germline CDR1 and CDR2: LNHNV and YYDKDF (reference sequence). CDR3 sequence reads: CATSRDYGYTF. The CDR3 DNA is TGTGCCACCAGCAGAGACTATGGCTACACCTTC. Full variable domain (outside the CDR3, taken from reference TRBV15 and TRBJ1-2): DAMVIQNPRYQVTQFGKPVTLSCSQTLNHNVMYWYQQKSSQAPKLLFHYYDKDFNNEADTPDNFQSRRPNTSFCFLDIRSPGLGDTAMYLCATSRDYGYTFGSGTRLTVV.

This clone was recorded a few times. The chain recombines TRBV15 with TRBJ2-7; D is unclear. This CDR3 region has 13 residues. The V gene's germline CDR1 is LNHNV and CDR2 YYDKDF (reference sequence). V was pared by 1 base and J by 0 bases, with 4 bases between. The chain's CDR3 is CATSRGSSYEQYF. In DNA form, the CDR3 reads TGTGCCACCAGCAGAGGTAGCTCCTACGAGCAGTACTTC.